These T cell receptor beta chains were read from a single sample in a study of T cell responses to AZD1222 COVID-19 vaccine. Generated by immunoSEQ multiplex PCR, the TCRdb table keeps only in-frame clones and is missing some. The sample yields 110,000 to 150,000 clones, 89% seen once. Source: peripheral blood, taken on day 0 of AZD1222 vaccination. The receptors were gathered from an adult in good health. Both conserved end residues are part of each CDR3. D genes are given only for firm matches. Where a row states a size, it is once, few, many or the class of an expanded clone; other rows omit it.

v_gene	abundance	j_gene	d_gene	CDR3aa	CDR3nt
TRBV21-1	.	TRBJ1-1	.	CASGRGQFNTEAFF	TGTGCCAGCGGAAGGGGACAATTCAACACTGAAGCTTTCTTT
TRBV19	.	TRBJ1-2	TRBD1	CASSDHAGTGRYGYTF	TGTGCCAGTAGTGATCATGCCGGGACAGGGAGATATGGCTACACCTTC
TRBV2	.	TRBJ1-4	.	CASSPFEKLFF	TGTGCCAGCAGTCCTTTCGAAAAACTGTTTTTT
TRBV19	.	TRBJ2-6	TRBD2	CATSSLPGGSGANVLTF	TGTGCCACTTCTAGCCTGCCGGGAGGGTCTGGGGCCAACGTCCTGACTTTC
TRBV18	.	TRBJ1-4	TRBD1	CASSPPTGGNEKLFF	TGTGCCAGCTCACCACCGACAGGGGGTAATGAAAAACTGTTTTTT
TRBV27	.	TRBJ1-5	.	CASSTGTPGRPQHF	TGTGCCAGCAGTACGGGGACTCCTGGAAGGCCCCAGCATTTT
TRBV12-3/TRBV12-4	.	TRBJ1-5	.	CASSLDAGQPQHF	TGTGCCAGCAGTTTAGACGCGGGTCAGCCCCAGCATTTT
TRBV20-1	.	TRBJ1-2	.	CSARDLGGYTF	TGCAGTGCTAGAGATCTGGGCGGCTACACCTTC
TRBV27	few	TRBJ1-2	.	CASSLAGASNYGYTF	TGTGCCAGCAGTTTGGCGGGGGCGTCTAACTATGGCTACACCTTC
TRBV6-5	.	TRBJ2-5	.	CASRRGVETQYF	TGTGCCAGCCGTAGGGGAGTGGAGACCCAGTACTTC
TRBV14	.	TRBJ1-3	.	CASSQATVGNTIYF	TGTGCCAGCAGCCAAGCAACGGTTGGAAACACCATATATTTT
TRBV28	.	TRBJ1-1	.	CASSFAGTTEAFF	TGTGCCAGCAGTTTTGCAGGGACCACTGAAGCTTTCTTT
TRBV27	.	TRBJ1-2	.	CASSPTQAYGYTF	TGTGCCAGCAGCCCAACACAAGCCTATGGCTACACCTTC
TRBV14	few	TRBJ2-5	.	CASSQVALAETQYF	TGTGCCAGCAGCCAAGTAGCACTAGCAGAGACCCAGTACTTC
TRBV6-5	.	TRBJ2-2	.	CASSRNTGELFF	TGTGCCAGCTCACGGAACACCGGGGAGCTGTTTTTT
TRBV29-1	.	TRBJ2-2	TRBD1	CSVEDWDRDRPRGELFF	TGCAGCGTTGAAGATTGGGACCGGGACAGGCCCAGAGGGGAGCTGTTTTTT
TRBV5-4	.	TRBJ2-7	TRBD1	CASSPGGDRGVYEQYF	TGTGCCAGCAGCCCCGGGGGGGACAGGGGTGTCTACGAGCAGTACTTC
TRBV13	.	TRBJ1-1	.	CASRRQVREAFF	TGTGCCAGCAGGCGTCAAGTCCGGGAAGCTTTCTTT
TRBV11-3	.	TRBJ2-4	.	CASSFAYWGNIQYF	TGTGCCAGCAGCTTTGCTTACTGGGGGAACATTCAGTACTTC
TRBV12-3/TRBV12-4	.	TRBJ2-7	.	CASRGAYGYEQYF	TGTGCCAGCAGGGGGGCCTACGGCTACGAGCAGTACTTC
TRBV5-1	.	TRBJ2-3	.	CASSLGSPDTQYF	TGCGCCAGCAGCCTCGGTAGCCCAGATACGCAGTATTTT
TRBV5-1	.	TRBJ1-3	.	CASSLDGTSKGNTIYF	TGCGCCAGCAGCTTGGACGGGACCTCCAAGGGAAACACCATATATTTT
TRBV4-2	once	TRBJ1-4	TRBD1	CASSQRGQSTTNEKLFF	TGTGCCAGCAGCCAAAGGGGACAGAGCACAACTAATGAAAAACTGTTTTTT
TRBV5-6	.	TRBJ2-7	.	CASSFGRGPSYEQYF	TGTGCCAGCAGCTTTGGTCGGGGGCCCTCCTACGAGCAGTACTTC
TRBV2	.	TRBJ1-1	.	CASRFRGALNTEAFF	TGTGCCAGCAGGTTCAGGGGCGCCTTGAACACTGAAGCTTTCTTT
TRBV27	.	TRBJ1-2	TRBD1	CASSPGTGNYGYTF	TGTGCCAGCAGTCCTGGGACAGGGAATTATGGCTACACCTTC
TRBV12-3/TRBV12-4	.	TRBJ1-4	TRBD1	CASSGTGFEKLFF	TGTGCCAGCAGCGGGACAGGGTTTGAGAAACTGTTTTTT
TRBV18	.	TRBJ1-1	.	CASSPWDRNTEAFF	TGTGCCAGCTCACCTTGGGACCGGAACACTGAAGCTTTCTTT
TRBV10-3	.	TRBJ2-7	TRBD2	CAISEKERGAYEQYF	TGTGCCATCAGTGAGAAGGAGCGGGGGGCTTACGAGCAGTACTTC
TRBV6-1	.	TRBJ2-3	TRBD2	CASSERASGGTGRTQYF	TGTGCCAGCAGTGAACGGGCTAGCGGGGGGACCGGTAGAACGCAGTATTTT
TRBV20-1	.	TRBJ2-7	TRBD1	CSARDWDRPYF	TGCAGTGCTAGAGATTGGGACAGGCCTTACTTC
TRBV5-5	.	TRBJ2-7	TRBD1	CASSSRTGTGSSYEQYF	TGTGCCAGCAGCTCCCGAACCGGGACAGGGAGCTCCTACGAGCAGTACTTC
TRBV10-1	.	TRBJ2-3	.	CASIVVEGDQFLTDTQYF	TGCGCCAGCATAGTCGTGGAGGGGGACCAATTCCTCACAGATACGCAGTATTTT